Shown below are 18 T cell receptor beta chains from a single sample sequenced in a study of T cell responses to AZD1222 COVID-19 vaccine. Assay: immunoSEQ multiplex PCR; the TCRdb copy retains only in-frame clones and omits some. In the table there are roughly 140,000 clones, around 90% of which are singletons. The sample here was peripheral blood, taken 28 days after the second AZD1222 dose. These receptors were collected from an adult who received the AZD1222 COVID-19 vaccine.

J is TRBJ2-2 and V is TRBV5-1; 10 bases line up with TRBD2. Germline V gene data show CDR1 as SGHRS and CDR2 as YFSETQ. V gave up 4 bases and J gave up 3 bases; unmatched junction bases: 9. The CDR3 is made up of 17 amino acids. CDR3 nucleotides: TGCGCCAGCAGCCGGACTAGCGGTGGGAGGGACACCGGGGAGCTGTTTTTT. Encoded protein: CASSRTSGGRDTGELFF.

The chain combines TRBV18 with TRBJ2-3, with D possibly TRBD2 on 6 matching bases. In germline, CDR1 is KGHSH, CDR2 LQKENI. Trimming left V 3 bases short and J 1 base short, with 8 bases between. This CDR3 has 14 amino acids. The chain's CDR3 is CASSPGGGTDTQYF. The CDR3 nucleotides are TGTGCCAGCTCACCTGGAGGGGGCACAGATACGCAGTATTTT.

This chain links TRBV12-5 with TRBJ2-1; 7 nucleotides match TRBD2. The CDR3 consists of 17 residues. Per the germline V gene, CDR1 is LGHNT and CDR2 is FRNRAP. V was pared by 0 bases and J by 2 bases, with 7 bases of the junction left unmatched. The CDR3 is CASGLVGGGRTYNEQFF. CDR3 bases: TGTGCTAGTGGTTTGGTAGGAGGCGGGAGAACCTACAATGAGCAGTTCTTC.

The chain recombines TRBV7-9 with TRBJ2-1, with TRBD1 matching over 11 bases. This CDR3 comprises 16 residues. V lost 2 bases, J lost 7 bases, and 7 bases stayed unmatched. The germline V gene encodes CDR1 SEHNR and CDR2 FQNEAQ (reference sequence). The CDR3 region is CASSLFGQGARNEQFF. CDR3 nucleotide sequence: TGTGCCAGCAGCTTATTCGGACAGGGGGCGAGGAATGAGCAGTTCTTC.

The V gene is TRBV9, the J gene TRBJ1-6; tentative D call: TRBD1 (6 bases). V was cut by 2 bases and J by 7 bases, with 10 bases left in between. This CDR3 comprises 14 residues. Germline CDR1 reads SGDLS; CDR2 reads YYNGEE. The CDR3 sequence is CASSVGARNSPLHF. CDR3 DNA sequence: TGTGCCAGCAGCGTGGGGGCGCGGAATTCACCCCTCCACTTT. Looking up the rest from reference TRBV9 and TRBJ1-6 gives the full variable domain: DSGVTQTPKHLITATGQRVTLRCSPRSGDLSVYWYQQSLDQGLQFLIQYYNGEERAKGNILERFSAQQFPDLHSELNLSSLELGDSALYFCASSVGARNSPLHFGNGTRLTVT.

This clone appeared a single time. The CDR3 coding sequence is TGTGCCAGCAGCCCCGGGACTAGCGCCTCCTACGAGCAGTACTTC. This translates into CASSPGTSASYEQYF. V gene TRBV6-5 combines with J gene TRBJ2-7; 10 bases are shared with TRBD2. CDR1 is MNHEY and CDR2 is SVGAGI in the germline V gene. There are 15 residues in the CDR3. After removal of 6 bases from V and 0 bases from J, the junction contained 5 bases not matched to a gene.

This chain uses TRBV19 with TRBJ1-1; D uncertain. The CDR3 is 14 amino acids. V lost 3 bases and J 2 bases, leaving 10 bases between the germline ends. Germline V gives CDR1 LNHDA, CDR2 SQIVND (reference sequence). The CDR3 spells CASSIVTGNTEAFF. The CDR3 region has the DNA TGTGCCAGTAGTATCGTTACGGGAAACACTGAAGCTTTCTTT.

The V and J genes are TRBV6-5 and TRBJ1-3; 8 bases map to TRBD1. V shed 2 bases, J shed 4 bases, and the junction held 4 bases outside the gene matches. Germline-derived CDR1 and CDR2 are MNHEY and SVGAGI. This CDR3 region has 15 residues. The CDR3 coding sequence is TGTGCCAGCAGTTACCAGGGGGCAAGAGGAAACACCATATATTTT. As protein: CASSYQGARGNTIYF.

The chain has TRBV7-2 and TRBJ2-1; no clear D gene. Germline V gene sequence: CDR1 SGHTA, CDR2 FQGNSA. The V end lost 3 bases, the J end lost 9 bases, and 15 bases lay between the germline ends. The CDR3 spans 14 residues. The chain's CDR3 is CASSLSSLTGEQFF. The CDR3 nucleotides read TGTGCCAGCAGCTTGAGCAGCCTAACCGGTGAGCAGTTCTTC. Complete variable domain (other parts from reference TRBV7-2 and TRBJ2-1): GAGVSQSPSNKVTEKGKDVELRCDPISGHTALYWYRQSLGQGLEFLIYFQGNSAPDKSGLPSDRFSAERTGGSVSTLTIQRTQQEDSAVYLCASSLSSLTGEQFFGPGTRLTVL.

V gene TRBV7-4 combines with J gene TRBJ2-5; 14 positions match TRBD2. This CDR3 comprises 17 residues. The V gene's germline CDR1 is SGHVT and CDR2 SQSDAQ. Trimming at V came to 1 base and at J to 4 bases, leaving 5 bases not matched to a gene. CDR3 nucleotide sequence: TGTGCCAGCAGCTTAGAGGGACTAGCGGGAGAACCAGAGACCCAGTACTTC. This translates into CASSLEGLAGEPETQYF.

This clone was detected only once. V gene TRBV29-1 combines with J gene TRBJ2-2; D is tentatively TRBD1 or TRBD2 (6 bases each). CDR1 is SQVTM, CDR2 ANQGSEA, per germline. V was clipped by 7 bases and J by 3 bases, with 18 bases between them. The CDR3 loop spans 15 amino acids. The DNA of the CDR3 is TGCAGCGCCGCCCCGGGGGCTAGGGACACCGGGGAGCTGTTTTTT. Its translation: CSAAPGARDTGELFF.

The CDR3 coding sequence is TGTGCCAGCATCTCGGGCGGGAGTATTTACGAGCAGTACTTC. Protein sequence: CASISGGSIYEQYF. V gene TRBV6-5 combines with J gene TRBJ2-7; 7 bases map to TRBD2. V dropped 7 bases and J dropped 4; count of bases not matched to a gene: 10. The length of the CDR3 is 14 residues. Germline V gives CDR1 MNHEY, CDR2 SVGAGI.

The chain links TRBV9 to TRBJ2-3; 8 nucleotides align to TRBD2. The germline V gene has CDR1 SGDLS and CDR2 YYNGEE. The CDR3 runs to 14 residues. Trimming removed 0 bases from V and 6 bases from J; junction bases left unmatched: 3. The CDR3 sequence is CASSVGGGRDTQYF. CDR3 nucleotide sequence: TGTGCCAGCAGCGTAGGCGGGGGGAGGGATACGCAGTATTTT.

This chain connects TRBV5-1 to TRBJ1-1; unclear D gene. V lost 0 bases and J 6 bases, leaving 9 bases between the germline ends. Germline CDR1 SGHRS, CDR2 YFSETQ. The CDR3 sequence is 13 residues long. The CDR3 region is CASSLGGVAEAFF. Here the CDR3 DNA reads TGCGCCAGCAGCTTGGGAGGAGTCGCTGAAGCTTTCTTT.

The chain employs TRBV10-1 and TRBJ2-7; 9 bases map to TRBD1. The CDR3 is 16 amino acids. J was trimmed by 1 base and V by 4 bases; bases with no gene match: 8. From germline, CDR1 is WNHNN and CDR2 SYGVQD (reference sequence). CDR3 in amino acids: CASSGPGQGSSYEQYF. The CDR3 nucleotides are TGCGCCAGCAGTGGTCCCGGACAGGGGTCGTCCTACGAGCAGTACTTC.

The rearrangement links TRBV3-1 (or the pseudogene TRBV3-2) to TRBJ2-7; the D gene is possibly TRBD2 (6 bases). The CDR3 length is 18 residues. The V end was cut by 3 bases, the J end by 2 bases, with 23 bases between. CDR1 LGHDT and CDR2 YNNKEL come from the germline V gene (reference sequence). The CDR3 DNA is TGTGCCAGCAGCCACGCTACAGGTCGGGGGAGTAAGGCCTACGAGCAGTACTTC. Its protein product is CASSHATGRGSKAYEQYF.

The chain joins TRBV6-2 or TRBV6-3 to TRBJ2-7; unclear D gene. This CDR3 spans 12 amino acids. CDR1 and CDR2 from the germline V gene are MNHEY and SVGEGT. V lost 2 bases and J lost 6, with 8 bases in between. DNA of the CDR3: TGTGCCAGCAGTTACCCGACTCCCGAGCAGTACTTC. Encoded protein: CASSYPTPEQYF.

V usage is TRBV11-2 and J usage is TRBJ2-7; no clear D. This CDR3 has 16 amino acids. With 0 bases removed from V and 2 bases from J, the gap between germline ends came to 14 bases. Germline values: CDR1 SGHAT, CDR2 FQNNGV. CDR3 protein: CASSLEFSLITYEQYF. The CDR3, as DNA: TGTGCCAGCAGCTTAGAGTTTAGTCTGATTACCTACGAGCAGTACTTC. Using reference TRBV11-2 and TRBJ2-7 for the parts outside the CDR3, the full variable domain is EAGVAQSPRYKIIEKRQSVAFWCNPISGHATLYWYQQILGQGPKLLIQFQNNGVVDDSQLPKDRFSAERLKGVDSTLKIQPAKLEDSAVYLCASSLEFSLITYEQYFGPGTRLTVT.